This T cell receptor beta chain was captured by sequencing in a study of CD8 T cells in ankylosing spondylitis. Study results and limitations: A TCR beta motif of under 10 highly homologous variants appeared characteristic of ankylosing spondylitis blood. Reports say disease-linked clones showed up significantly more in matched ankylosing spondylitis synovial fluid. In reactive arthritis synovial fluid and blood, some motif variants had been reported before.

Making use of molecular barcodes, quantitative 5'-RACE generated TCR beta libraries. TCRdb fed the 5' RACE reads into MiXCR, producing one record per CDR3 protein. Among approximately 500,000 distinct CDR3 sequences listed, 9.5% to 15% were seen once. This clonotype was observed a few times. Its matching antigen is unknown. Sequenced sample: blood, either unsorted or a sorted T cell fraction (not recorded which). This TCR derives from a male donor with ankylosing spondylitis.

In DNA form, the CDR3 reads TGTGCCAGCAGTGAGTATAGGGGCCAAGAGACCCAGTACTTC. Translated: CASSEYRGQETQYF. This chain joins TRBV25-1 and TRBJ2-5, with D possibly TRBD1 on 5 matching bases. CDR1 is MGHDK and CDR2 is SYGVNS in the germline V gene. The CDR3 has 14 residues. V was trimmed by 3 bases and J by 1 base, leaving 9 bases between them.